This entry concerns a single TCR beta chain. What it binds is unknown. The data were obtained in a study of CXCR3-negative and CXCR3-positive naive CD8 T cells. The study's findings and limits: Cryopreservation partially decreased CXCR3 expression, and most assays used fresh PBMCs.

Via 5' RACE with UMI labels, TRB cDNA libraries were prepared. Reprocessing the 5' RACE reads, TCRdb reports a single entry for every CDR3 protein and omits DNA. Found here are about 57,000 distinct CDR3 sequences; the top ten clones hold 23%. Researchers sorted more than 250,000 cells of each CD8+ T cell subset in triplicate. This CDR3 is built from 18 residues. The germline CDR1 and CDR2 sequences are SGDLS and YYNGEE. The clonotype comes from a human donor in good health. Some clones in this sample may be carry-over from other donors' samples. The chain employs TRBV9 and TRBJ2-3; TCRdb's assignment of TRBD1 cannot be checked, as there is no DNA. The sequenced sample was memory CD8+ T cells from blood. This chain's CDR3 is CASSVDQLERGGPDTQYF.